This TCR beta chain was recorded in a study of beta chain features in type 1 diabetes. Regarding the study as a whole: The study found fewer insertions and more deletions at VDJ junctions in type 1 diabetes patients.

Staining for CD45RO/CCR7/CD25/CD127/CD95/CD27 allowed sorting of CD4+ naive, central memory, regulatory and stem cell-like memory cells. Of the isolated RNA, all was reverse transcribed, and so the sequenced material was expressed TCRB transcripts. The repertoire was sequenced with immunoSEQ multiplex PCR; TCRdb's copy has only in-frame clones and lacks some. There are about 12,000 clones in the sample; 40% to 55% occur only once, and around 0.96% lies in the top ten. This clone was observed a few times. Its cognate antigen is unknown. The sample taken for sequencing was stem cell memory CD4+ T cells from blood. The clonotype comes from a man aged 18-30 years in good health.

CDR3 amino acids: CASSRDSYKNIQYF. The DNA of the CDR3 is TGTGCCAGCAGCCGGGACAGCTACAAAAACATTCAGTACTTC. The chain combines TRBV6-6 with TRBJ2-4, with 7 bases fitting TRBD1. CDR3 size: 14 residues. Trimming removed 6 bases from V and 3 bases from J; junction bases left unmatched: 5. Germline V gene sequence: CDR1 MNHNY, CDR2 SVGAGI (reference sequence).